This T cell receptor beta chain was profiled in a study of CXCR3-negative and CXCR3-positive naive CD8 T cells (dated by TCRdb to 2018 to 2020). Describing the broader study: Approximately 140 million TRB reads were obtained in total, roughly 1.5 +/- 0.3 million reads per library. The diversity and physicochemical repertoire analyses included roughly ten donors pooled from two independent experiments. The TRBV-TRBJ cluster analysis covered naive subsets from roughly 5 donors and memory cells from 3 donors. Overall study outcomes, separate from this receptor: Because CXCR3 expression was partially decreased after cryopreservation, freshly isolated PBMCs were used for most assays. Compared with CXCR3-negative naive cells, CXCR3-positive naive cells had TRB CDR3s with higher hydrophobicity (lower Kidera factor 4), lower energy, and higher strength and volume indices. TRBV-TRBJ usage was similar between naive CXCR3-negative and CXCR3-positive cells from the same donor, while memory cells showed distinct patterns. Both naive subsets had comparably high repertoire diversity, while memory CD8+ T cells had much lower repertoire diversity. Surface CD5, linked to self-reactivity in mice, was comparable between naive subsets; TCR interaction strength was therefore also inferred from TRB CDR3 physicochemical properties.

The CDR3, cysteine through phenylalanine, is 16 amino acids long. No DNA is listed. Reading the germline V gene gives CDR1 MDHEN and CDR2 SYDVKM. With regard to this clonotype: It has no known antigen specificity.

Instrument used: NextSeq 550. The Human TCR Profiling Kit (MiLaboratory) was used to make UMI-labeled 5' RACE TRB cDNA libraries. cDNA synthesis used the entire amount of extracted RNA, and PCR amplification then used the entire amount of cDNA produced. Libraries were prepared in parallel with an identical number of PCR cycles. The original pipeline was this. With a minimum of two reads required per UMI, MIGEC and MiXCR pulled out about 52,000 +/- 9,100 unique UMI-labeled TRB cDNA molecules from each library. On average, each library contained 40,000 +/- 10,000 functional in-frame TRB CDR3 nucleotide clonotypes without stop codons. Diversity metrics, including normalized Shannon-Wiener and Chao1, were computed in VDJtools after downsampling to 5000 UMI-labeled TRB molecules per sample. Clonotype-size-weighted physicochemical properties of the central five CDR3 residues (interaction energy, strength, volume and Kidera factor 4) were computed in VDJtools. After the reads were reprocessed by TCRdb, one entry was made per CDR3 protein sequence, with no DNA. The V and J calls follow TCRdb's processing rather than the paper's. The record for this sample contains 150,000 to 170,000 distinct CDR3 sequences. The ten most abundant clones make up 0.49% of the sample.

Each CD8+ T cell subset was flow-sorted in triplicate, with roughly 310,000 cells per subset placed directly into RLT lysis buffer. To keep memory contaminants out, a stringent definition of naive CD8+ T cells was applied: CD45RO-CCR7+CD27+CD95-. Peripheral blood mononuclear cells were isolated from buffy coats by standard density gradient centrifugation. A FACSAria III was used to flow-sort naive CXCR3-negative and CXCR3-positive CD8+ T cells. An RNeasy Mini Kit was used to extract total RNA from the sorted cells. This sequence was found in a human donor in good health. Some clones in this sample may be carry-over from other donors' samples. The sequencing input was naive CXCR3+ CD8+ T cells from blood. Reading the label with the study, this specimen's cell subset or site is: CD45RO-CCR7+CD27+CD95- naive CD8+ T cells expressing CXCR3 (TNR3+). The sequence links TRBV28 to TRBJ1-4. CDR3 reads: CASSFPRSGLGEKLFF.